This entry lists 16 T cell receptor beta chains sequenced from one sample in a study of regulatory T cells in long-lasting Graves disease. Arm-PCR of CDR3 regions and iRepertoire HTBI primers were used to build TCR beta libraries. TCRdb itself ran the multiplex PCR reads through MiXCR, one entry per CDR3 protein. This sample has about 460,000 distinct CDR3 sequences, with approximately 22% found just once. Time point of the sample: persistent/refractory GD, antithyroid drugs over 5 years with positive TRAb. RNA isolated from PBMCs was used to make the TCR library. The sample here was peripheral blood mononuclear cells (PBMCs), taken when the disease was refractory, from a patient treated with antithyroid drugs. Every receptor here comes from a female donor with Graves disease.

This clonotype was observed many times. This chain uses TRBV28 with TRBJ2-5, with D perhaps matching TRBD2 (6 bases). The CDR3 consists of 13 residues. V lost 4 bases to trimming and J lost 2 bases, with 8 bases between them. Germline V gene data show CDR1 as MDHEN and CDR2 as SYDVKM. The CDR3 region is CASSWTKQETQYF. The CDR3 DNA sequence: TGTGCCAGCAGTTGGACTAAGCAAGAGACCCAGTACTTC.

This clonotype was recorded many times. The chain joins TRBV3-1 to TRBJ1-2; D not certain. This CDR3 region has 14 residues. The V gene lost 4 bases and the J gene lost 4 bases, with 13 bases spanning the gap. The germline V gene encodes CDR1 LGHDT and CDR2 YNNKEL (reference sequence). CDR3 bases: TGTGCCAGCAGCCTAGATGATAAGCTCTATGGCTACACCTTC. This gives the protein CASSLDDKLYGYTF.

This clonotype has a count of ten or more. The chain has TRBV12-3 or TRBV12-4 and TRBJ2-2; D remains unclear. V was cut by 6 bases and J by 6 bases, with 8 bases left in between. The CDR3 is 12 amino acids. The CDR3 loop is CASSPWSGELFF. The CDR3 coding sequence is TGTGCCAGCAGCCCCTGGTCCGGGGAGCTGTTTTTT.

This clonotype was picked up a small number of times. The chain joins TRBV7-3 to TRBJ2-6, with a possible D match to TRBD2 (5 bases). The germline V gene has CDR1 SGHTA and CDR2 FQGTGA. Trimming took 5 bases from V and 0 from J, leaving 11 bases between them. The CDR3 extends over 16 amino acids. CDR3 DNA sequence: TGTGCCAGCAGCCGCGCGGGCGGCTCTGGGGCCAACGTCCTGACTTTC. Translated: CASSRAGGSGANVLTF.

V is TRBV19 and J is TRBJ1-5, with 8 bases aligning to TRBD1. V trimming: 8 bases; J trimming: 1 base; junction bases outside the gene matches: 13. CDR1 is LNHDA, CDR2 SQIVND, per germline (reference sequence). CDR3 length: 17 amino acids. Written as DNA, the CDR3 is TGTGCCAGTTCTCGGGTCCAGGGGGCCCGGAGCAATCAGCCCCAGCATTTT. Its protein product is CASSRVQGARSNQPQHF. Complete variable domain (other parts from reference TRBV19 and TRBJ1-5): DGGITQSPKYLFRKEGQNVTLSCEQNLNHDAMYWYRQDPGQGLRLIYYSQIVNDFQKGDIAEGYSVSREKKESFPLTVTSAQKNPTAFYLCASSRVQGARSNQPQHFGDGTRLSIL.

This clonotype appeared a few times. The chain joins TRBV27 to TRBJ2-7; weak D call: TRBD1 (5 bases). Trimming took off 4 bases at V and 7 bases at J, with 17 bases between the two ends. The CDR3 extends over 14 amino acids. Per germline, CDR1 MNHEY and CDR2 SMNVEV (reference sequence). CDR3 nucleotide sequence: TGTGCCAGCAGTTCGCGCAGGGTAGGGCTGGAGCAGTACTTC. Translated, it gives CASSSRRVGLEQYF.

This clonotype was seen ten or more times. The chain uses TRBV20-1 and TRBJ2-2; D gene unclear. Germline CDR1 is DFQATT and CDR2 is SNEGSKA (reference sequence). Trimming shortened V by 5 bases and J by 1 base, and 17 bases separated the two germline ends. This CDR3 is 16 amino acids long. The CDR3 protein is CSASQYNPGNTGELFF. DNA for the CDR3: TGCAGTGCTTCACAGTACAACCCAGGGAACACCGGGGAGCTGTTTTTT.

This clonotype was counted a few times. The V gene is TRBV14, the J gene TRBJ2-2; D not certain. Germline V gives CDR1 SGHDN, CDR2 FVKESK. Trimming removed 5 bases from V and 6 bases from J, with 10 bases in between. There are 13 residues in the CDR3. CDR3 in DNA: TGTGCCAGCAGCGGAAGGTTGGCCGGGGAGCTGTTTTTT. Its protein is CASSGRLAGELFF.

The gene calls are TRBV20-1 and TRBJ1-4, with a possible D match to TRBD1 (5 bases). Germline V gene sequence: CDR1 DFQATT, CDR2 SNEGSKA (reference sequence). The CDR3 has 14 amino acids. Trimming left V 0 bases short and J 7 bases short, with 12 bases between. The CDR3 coding sequence is TGCAGTGCTAGAGATCGAGGGGTAAGTGAAAAACTGTTTTTT. Its protein product is CSARDRGVSEKLFF.

This clonotype was observed a few times. J is TRBJ1-5 and V is TRBV7-8; a weak D match, TRBD1 (5 bases). The germline CDR1 and CDR2 sequences are SGHVS and FQNEAQ. CDR3 length: 15 amino acids. The V gene lost 5 bases and the J gene lost 7 bases, with 18 bases spanning the gap. In nucleotides, the CDR3 is TGTGCCAGCAGCCCCGAGGCAGGGCTATGGCAGCCCCAGCATTTT. The encoded protein is CASSPEAGLWQPQHF.

Many counts were recorded for this clonotype. This chain uses TRBV7-8 with TRBJ2-5; TRBD2 is a possible D gene (5 bases). V dropped 0 bases and J dropped 5 bases, with 13 bases sitting between them. Germline lookup yields CDR1 SGHVS and CDR2 FQNEAQ. The CDR3 spans 15 residues. CDR3 sequence reads: CASSLARVLRETQYF. CDR3 DNA sequence: TGTGCCAGCAGCTTAGCGAGGGTTCTCCGTGAGACCCAGTACTTC. The full variable domain, with the rest looked up from reference TRBV7-8 and TRBJ2-5, is GAGVSQSPRYKVAKRGQDVALRCDPISGHVSLFWYQQALGQGPEFLTYFQNEAQLDKSGLPSDRFFAERPEGSVSTLKIQRTQQEDSAVYLCASSLARVLRETQYFGPGTRLLVL.

In its sample, this clonotype was seen a few times. The chain has TRBV12-3 or TRBV12-4 and TRBJ2-1; maybe TRBD1 (5 bases). The V end lost 0 bases, the J end lost 7 bases, and 10 bases lay between the germline ends. CDR3 length: 14 residues. For the CDR3, the DNA is TGTGCCAGCAGTTTAGCAGGGGCCCAGAATGAGCAGTTCTTC. Its translation: CASSLAGAQNEQFF.

Many counts were recorded for this clonotype. CDR3 coding DNA: TGCAGTGCGGCCGGGGTCACGAACACCATATATTTT. This sequence encodes CSAAGVTNTIYF. V usage is TRBV20-1 and J usage is TRBJ1-3; D remains ambiguous. Germline V lookup: CDR1 DFQATT, CDR2 SNEGSKA (reference sequence). V lost 6 bases to trimming and J lost 7 bases, with 13 bases between them. The CDR3 length is 12 residues.

The sample holds many counts of this clonotype. The chain employs TRBV11-2 and TRBJ2-4, with no clear D. This CDR3 comprises 15 residues. The V end was cut by 0 bases, the J end by 0 bases, with 6 bases between. Germline V gene sequence: CDR1 SGHAT, CDR2 FQNNGV. CDR3 in DNA: TGTGCCAGCAGCTTAGAAAGACTAGCCAAAAACATTCAGTACTTC. Amino acids: CASSLERLAKNIQYF.

The gene calls are TRBV29-1 and TRBJ1-1, with D possibly matching TRBD1 (5 bases). CDR3 size: 10 residues. CDR1 and CDR2 from the germline V gene are SQVTM and ANQGSEA. The CDR3 DNA is TGCGGGGGTTGGGGCACTGAAGCTTTCTTT. Translated, it gives CGGWGTEAFF. The full variable domain, with the rest looked up from reference TRBV29-1 and TRBJ1-1, is SAVISQKPSRDICQRGTSLTIQCQVDSQVTMMFWYRQQPGQSLTLIATANQGSEATYESGFVIDKFPISRPNLTFSTLTVSNMSPEDSSIYLCGGWGTEAFFGQGTRLTVV.

The chain couples TRBV10-3 to TRBJ1-1, with a weak D call TRBD1 (6 bases). Trimming pared 6 bases from V and 0 bases from J, leaving 14 bases between. This CDR3 comprises 15 residues. The V gene's germline CDR1 is ENHRY and CDR2 SYGVKD. Here the CDR3 reads CAIRMSQGMNTEAFF. The DNA of the CDR3 is TGTGCCATCAGGATGAGTCAGGGGATGAACACTGAAGCTTTCTTT.